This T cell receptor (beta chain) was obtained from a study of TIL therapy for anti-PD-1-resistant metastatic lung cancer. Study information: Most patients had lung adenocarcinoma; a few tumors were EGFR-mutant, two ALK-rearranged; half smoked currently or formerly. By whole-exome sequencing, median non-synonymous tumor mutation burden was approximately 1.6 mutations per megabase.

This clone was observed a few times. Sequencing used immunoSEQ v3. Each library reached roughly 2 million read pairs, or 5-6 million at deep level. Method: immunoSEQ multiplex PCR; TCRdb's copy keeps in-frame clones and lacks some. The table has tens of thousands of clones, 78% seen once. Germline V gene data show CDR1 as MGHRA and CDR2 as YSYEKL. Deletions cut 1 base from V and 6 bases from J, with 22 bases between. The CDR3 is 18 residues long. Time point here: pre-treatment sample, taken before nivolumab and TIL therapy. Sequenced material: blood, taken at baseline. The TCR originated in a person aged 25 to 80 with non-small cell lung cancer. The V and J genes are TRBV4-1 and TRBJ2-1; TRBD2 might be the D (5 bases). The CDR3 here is CASSQGVGGRSSSNEQFF. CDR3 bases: TGCGCCAGCAGCCAAGGTGTGGGCGGGCGATCCAGCTCCAATGAGCAGTTCTTC.